The 11 T cell receptor beta chains reported below all come from one sample, sequenced in a study of vaccination effects on CD4 cells after COVID-19. The ViraFEST assay expanded antigen-specific CD4+ T cells with viral peptide pools before sequencing. When less than 13 days of culture had elapsed, CD4+ T cells were isolated. Vaccine recipients lacked prior SARS-CoV-2 infection and had negative nucleocapsid antibodies. No antigen is known for these receptors. TCRdb's table, derived via immunoSEQ multiplex PCR, lists solely in-frame clones and lacks some. This table holds 41,000 or so clones, 65% to 80% found once. The material sequenced was CD4+ T cells from PBMCs cultured with HCoV-NL63 spike peptides, taken before COVID-19 vaccination. These receptors were taken from a human donor who received a COVID-19 vaccine.

CDR3 amino acids: CATSDPFSSNTGELFF. Here the CDR3 DNA reads TGTGCCACCAGTGATCCATTTTCCTCGAACACCGGGGAGCTGTTTTTT. This sequence joins TRBV24-1 and TRBJ2-2; the D is unclear. Germline CDR1 reads KGHDR; CDR2 reads SFDVKD. The CDR3 sequence is 16 residues long. Trimming took 3 bases from V and 0 from J, leaving 10 bases between them.

As to this clone: A junction end diverges from the germline sequence, so it may reflect a read error. The rearrangement joins TRBV14 to TRBJ1-2; D ambiguous. This CDR3 has 11 residues. Germline CDR1 and CDR2: SGHDN and FVKESK. The CDR3 coding sequence is TGTGCCAGCAGCCAAGACTACGGCTACACCTTC. Translated: CASSQDYGYTF.

The chain couples TRBV14 to TRBJ2-2; a possible D gene is TRBD2 (7 bases). Germline V lookup: CDR1 SGHDN, CDR2 FVKESK. With 6 bases removed from V and 1 base from J, the gap between germline ends came to 12 bases. This CDR3 contains 15 residues. The CDR3 nucleotides read TGTGCCAGCAGTCCGGGGGGCAGGAACACCGGGGAGCTGTTTTTT. Encoded protein: CASSPGGRNTGELFF.

V usage is TRBV12-3 or TRBV12-4 and J usage is TRBJ1-2, with D unclear. The CDR3 totals 13 residues. V gave up 2 bases and J gave up 7 bases, with 11 bases separating them. CDR3 DNA: TGTGCCAGCAGTTTATGGTCCAGGAGTGGCTACACCTTC. Translating gives CASSLWSRSGYTF.

The chain couples TRBV27 to TRBJ2-1; D is unclear. This CDR3 has 15 residues. Germline CDR1 is MNHEY and CDR2 is SMNVEV (reference sequence). In DNA, the CDR3 is TGTGTCCGGGCCCGAGTTTCTCAATGGAACAATGAGCAGTTCTTC. Translated: CVRARVSQWNNEQFF.

In this sample, this clone turned up once. The J gene is TRBJ1-1, the V gene TRBV19, with D possibly TRBD1 on 6 matching bases. Trimming took off 5 bases at V and 2 bases at J, with 15 bases between the two ends. CDR1 and CDR2 from the germline V gene are LNHDA and SQIVND (reference sequence). The CDR3 is made up of 15 amino acids. For the CDR3, the DNA is TGTGCCAGTAGTCCGCATCAGGGGTCAAACACTGAAGCTTTCTTT. The encoded protein is CASSPHQGSNTEAFF.

The rearrangement uses TRBV7-2 and TRBJ1-6; D unclear. Trimming took off 4 bases at V and 9 bases at J, with 13 bases between the two ends. CDR3 length: 14 residues. Germline CDR1 and CDR2: SGHTA and FQGNSA. CDR3: CASSYDTDGSPLHF. The CDR3 DNA follows: TGTGCCAGCAGCTATGACACGGACGGTTCACCCCTCCACTTT.

The chain has TRBV27 and TRBJ2-3; D is uncertain. V was cut by 1 base and J by 10 bases, with 3 bases left in between. Germline V CDR1 and CDR2: MNHEY, SMNVEV (reference sequence). The CDR3 totals 10 residues. CDR3 in DNA: TGTGCCAGCAGTTTATATCCGCAGTATTTT. It specifies CASSLYPQYF.

J is TRBJ1-2 and V is TRBV2, with D tentatively TRBD1 (6 bases). Germline V gene lookup returns CDR1 SNHLY and CDR2 FYNNEI. The CDR3 has 12 residues. V lost 4 bases to trimming and J lost 6 bases, with 9 bases between them. The CDR3 protein is CASSAHRDGYTF. The CDR3 region has the DNA TGTGCCAGCAGTGCTCACAGGGATGGCTACACCTTC.

To note about this clone: At one of its ends the junction is not consistent with the germline gene, which may arise from a read error. The V call is TRBV6-5, the J call TRBJ1-2, with 10 bases matching TRBD1. This CDR3 region has 15 residues. CDR1 is MNHEY and CDR2 is SVGAGI in the germline V gene. CDR3 sequence: CASRYSGQGNGRYTF. CDR3 nucleotides: TGTGCCAGCAGGTACTCGGGACAGGGGAACGGCCGCTACACCTTC.

The rearrangement links TRBV11-3 to TRBJ2-5; 7 bases match TRBD1. The CDR3 covers 14 residues. J gave up 3 bases and V 2 bases, and 3 bases lay outside the gene matches. Germline V CDR1 and CDR2: SGHNT, YENEEA. The CDR3 is CASSLSGTEETQYF. CDR3 nucleotide sequence: TGTGCCAGCAGCTTATCCGGGACAGAAGAGACCCAGTACTTC.